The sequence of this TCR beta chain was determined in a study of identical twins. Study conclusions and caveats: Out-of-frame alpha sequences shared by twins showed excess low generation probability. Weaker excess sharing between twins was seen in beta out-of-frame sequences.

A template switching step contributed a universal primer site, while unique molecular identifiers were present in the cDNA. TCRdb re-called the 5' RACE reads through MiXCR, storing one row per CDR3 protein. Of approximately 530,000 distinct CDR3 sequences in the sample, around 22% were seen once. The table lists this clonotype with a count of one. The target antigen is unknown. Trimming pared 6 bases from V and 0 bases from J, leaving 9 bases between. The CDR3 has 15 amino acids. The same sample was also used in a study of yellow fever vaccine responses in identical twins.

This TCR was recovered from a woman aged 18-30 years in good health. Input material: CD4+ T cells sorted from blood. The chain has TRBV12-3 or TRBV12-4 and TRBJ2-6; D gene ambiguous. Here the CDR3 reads CASSSPVSGANVLTF. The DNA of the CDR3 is TGTGCCAGCAGCTCTCCTGTCTCTGGGGCCAACGTCCTGACTTTC.